The 30 T cell receptor beta chains given below trace back to one sample, sequenced in a study of T-cell reconstitution after alpha-beta-depleted transplantation in children. It was with unique molecular identifiers that the TCRbeta library was prepared. TCRdb reprocessed the PCR reads via MiXCR and lists one record per CDR3 protein. The table includes about 97,000 distinct CDR3 sequences, about 7.5% detected once. The sequencing used PBMCs, collected before TCRalphabeta/CD19-depleted stem cell transplant. The source is a boy aged 2-15 years with acute lymphoblastic leukemia, due to receive a stem cell transplant.

This clonotype was found a few times. CDR3 nucleotides: TGTGCCAGCAGCACGCCCATCGAGGGTCCGGGGGGCGATGAGCAGTTCTTC. As protein: CASSTPIEGPGGDEQFF. V gene TRBV7-8 combines with J gene TRBJ2-1; possibly TRBD2 for D (7 bases). In germline, CDR1 is SGHVS, CDR2 FQNEAQ. The CDR3 contains 17 residues. Trimming removed 5 bases at V and 8 bases at J, with 25 bases between.

This clonotype showed up many times. The V gene is TRBV7-2, the J gene TRBJ2-5; D may match TRBD1 or TRBD2 (5 bases each). V lost 1 base, J lost 7 bases, and 13 bases lay in between. CDR3 length equals 14 residues. CDR1 is SGHTA and CDR2 is FQGNSA in the germline V gene. This chain's CDR3 is CASSLGMGDPTQYF. The CDR3 DNA is TGTGCCAGCAGCTTAGGGATGGGGGATCCGACCCAGTACTTC.

This clonotype came up many times. The V call is TRBV20-1, the J call TRBJ2-3; 10 nucleotides align to TRBD2. The ends lost 5 bases at V and 1 base at J; junction bases unmatched: 6. The CDR3 runs 15 residues. The germline V gene encodes CDR1 DFQATT and CDR2 SNEGSKA (reference sequence). The CDR3 DNA reads as TGCAGTGCTGGACCAACTAGCGGGGGCACAGATACGCAGTATTTT. Encoded protein: CSAGPTSGGTDTQYF.

This clonotype was seen a few times. CDR3 loop: CASSGSRRLHEQYF. The CDR3 DNA sequence: TGCGCCAGCAGCGGGTCTCGTCGGCTCCACGAGCAGTACTTC. This chain connects TRBV5-1 to TRBJ2-7; D unresolved. Germline V gives CDR1 SGHRS, CDR2 YFSETQ. This CDR3 has 14 residues. The ends were cut back, 4 bases at V and 5 bases at J, with 16 bases in the middle.

This clonotype was detected ten times or more. The chain carries TRBV7-9 and TRBJ2-1, with 7 positions matching TRBD1. There are 13 residues in the CDR3. V shed 8 bases, J shed 1 base, and the junction held 2 bases outside the gene matches. Germline V gene data show CDR1 as SEHNR and CDR2 as FQNEAQ (reference sequence). The CDR3 is CASDRESYNEQFF. CDR3 bases: TGTGCCAGCGACAGGGAATCCTACAATGAGCAGTTCTTC.

Remarks on this clonotype: A much larger clone differs by one base, so this may be a read error. The chain is built from TRBV20-1 and TRBJ2-7, with 11 bases identical to TRBD1. The CDR3 length is 15 residues. Germline V gives CDR1 DFQATT, CDR2 SNEGSKA (reference sequence). The CDR3 protein is CSAETGQGALYEQNF. Written as DNA, the CDR3 is TGCAGTGCTGAAACAGGACAGGGGGCATTATACGAGCAGAACTTC.

This clonotype came up many times. The chain uses TRBV5-1 and TRBJ2-1, with D maybe TRBD1 (6 bases). V lost 1 base and J lost 9, with 26 bases in between. CDR1 and CDR2 from the germline V gene are SGHRS and YFSETQ. The CDR3 is 18 amino acids. The CDR3 reads CASSLYGDTAVSFGEQFF. The CDR3 coding sequence is TGCGCCAGCAGCTTGTATGGGGACACAGCGGTGTCTTTCGGTGAGCAGTTCTTC.

This clonotype was found a few times. The chain recombines TRBV12-3 or TRBV12-4 with TRBJ1-2, with D uncertain. The CDR3 totals 12 residues. V lost 2 bases, J lost 12 bases, and 13 bases lay in between. CDR3 amino acids: CASSLSGSLNTF. The CDR3 coding sequence is TGTGCCAGCAGTTTATCGGGGAGTCTGAACACCTTC.

This clonotype was seen many times. The chain carries TRBV5-1 and TRBJ2-1, with 10 bases lining up with TRBD2. Germline CDR1 reads SGHRS; CDR2 reads YFSETQ. The CDR3 loop spans 16 amino acids. Unmatched junction bases numbered 4, after V lost 0 bases and J lost 4 bases. The CDR3 reads CASSLGLAGVYNEQFF. CDR3 coding DNA: TGCGCCAGCAGCTTGGGGCTAGCGGGGGTTTACAATGAGCAGTTCTTC.

This clonotype occurred many times. This chain joins TRBV19 and TRBJ1-2, with D perhaps matching TRBD1 (5 bases). This CDR3 comprises 14 residues. The germline V gene encodes CDR1 LNHDA and CDR2 SQIVND (reference sequence). Trimming took 4 bases from V and 8 from J, leaving 17 bases between them. The CDR3 DNA reads as TGTGCCAGTAGTACCCCACCGGGGGTTCGCGGCTACACCTTC. It encodes CASSTPPGVRGYTF.

This clonotype was detected ten times or more. The chain recombines TRBV2 with TRBJ1-1, with TRBD1 identical over 7 bases. Germline lookup yields CDR1 SNHLY and CDR2 FYNNEI. Losses at the gene ends were 7 bases for V and 4 bases for J; bases not matched to a gene: 6. The CDR3 length is 13 residues. DNA of the CDR3: TGTGCCAGCACCGAGGGGGCGACCACTGAAGCTTTCTTT. As protein: CASTEGATTEAFF.

This clonotype was observed a few times. The rearrangement links TRBV25-1 to TRBJ2-1; D possibly matches TRBD1 or TRBD2 (7 bases each). Looked up from germline, CDR1 is MGHDK and CDR2 is SYGVNS. Deletions cut 3 bases from V and 2 bases from J, with 17 bases between. The CDR3 contains 17 residues. The CDR3 DNA is TGTGCCAGCAGTGAGACAGGGCGGGGGTTCGCCTACAATGAGCAGTTCTTC. It is translated as CASSETGRGFAYNEQFF.

This clonotype has at least ten counts. This sequence joins TRBV7-3 and TRBJ2-5; no clear D. The germline V and J ends were trimmed by 5 bases and 3 bases, with 10 bases remaining between them. The CDR3 spans 13 residues. Germline CDR1 reads SGHTA; CDR2 reads FQGTGA. CDR3 amino acids: CASSPSFKETQYF. CDR3 in DNA: TGTGCCAGCAGCCCATCCTTCAAAGAGACCCAGTACTTC.

Notes on this clonotype: This may be a read error, as it is one base from a much larger clone. This sequence joins TRBV20-1 and TRBJ2-5, with D possibly being TRBD2 (6 bases). This CDR3 is built from 13 residues. CDR1 and CDR2 from the germline V gene are DFQATT and SNEGSKA (reference sequence). CDR3 amino acids: CSAPLGGMETQNF. The CDR3 DNA reads as TGCAGTGCCCCCCTTGGAGGGATGGAGACCCAGAACTTC.

The chain has TRBV12-3 or TRBV12-4 and TRBJ1-2; D is ambiguous. CDR3 length equals 14 residues. With 5 bases removed from V and 1 base from J, the gap between germline ends came to 11 bases. The DNA for the CDR3 is TGTGCCAGCAGTCGGAAGGCCTTTAACTATGGCTACACCTTC. Translated, it gives CASSRKAFNYGYTF.

This clonotype was detected many times. The rearrangement joins TRBV24-1 to TRBJ2-3, with 12 bases identical to TRBD2. The V segment lost 4 bases and the J segment 3 bases; nucleotides outside the gene matches: 10. Per germline, CDR1 KGHDR and CDR2 SFDVKD. The CDR3 loop spans 18 amino acids. CDR3 in DNA: TGTGCCACCAGTGAGACTAGCGGGGGCCTAGGCGGGACAGATACGCAGTATTTT. It is translated as CATSETSGGLGGTDTQYF.

This clonotype was observed at least ten times. The CDR3: CASSRGTFTDTQYF. In DNA, the CDR3 is TGTGCCAGCAGCAGGGGGACCTTCACAGATACGCAGTATTTT. The chain carries TRBV5-6 and TRBJ2-3; weak D call: TRBD1 (6 bases). Deletions cut 4 bases from V and 2 bases from J, with 11 bases between. The CDR3 is 14 residues long. Germline lookup yields CDR1 SGHDT and CDR2 YYEEEE.

This clonotype occurred many times. The genes are TRBV20-1 and TRBJ2-1, with a weak D call TRBD2 (7 bases). V lost 0 bases to trimming and J lost 6 bases, with 21 bases between them. Germline CDR1 DFQATT, CDR2 SNEGSKA (reference sequence). CDR3 length: 17 amino acids. In DNA form, the CDR3 reads TGCAGTGCTAGAGATCGGCGGGGGCTAGCGGCGGCCAATGAGCAGTTCTTC. Translated, it gives CSARDRRGLAAANEQFF.

This clonotype was detected many times. The rearrangement links TRBV28 to TRBJ2-5; 8 bases fit TRBD2. V lost 5 bases to trimming and J lost 1 base; unmatched junction nucleotides: 9. The CDR3 is made up of 16 amino acids. The germline gives CDR1 MDHEN, CDR2 SYDVKM. CDR3 in amino acids: CASSPFGSGGQETQYF. In DNA form, the CDR3 reads TGTGCCAGCAGTCCCTTTGGGAGCGGGGGCCAAGAGACCCAGTACTTC. Full variable domain (missing parts from reference TRBV28 and TRBJ2-5): DVKVTQSSRYLVKRTGEKVFLECVQDMDHENMFWYRQDPGLGLRLIYFSYDVKMKEKGDIPEGYSVSREKKERFSLILESASTNQTSMYLCASSPFGSGGQETQYFGPGTRLLVL.

This clonotype was counted a few times. The chain has TRBV5-5 and TRBJ1-2; 12 bases are a match to TRBD1. This CDR3 has 15 residues. Unmatched junction bases numbered 3, after V lost 0 bases and J lost 6 bases. Germline V lookup: CDR1 SGHKS, CDR2 YYEKEE (reference sequence). CDR3: CASSLDGTGGHGYTF. CDR3 nucleotide sequence: TGTGCCAGCAGCTTGGATGGGACAGGGGGCCATGGCTACACCTTC.

Notes on this clonotype: A much larger clone sits a single nucleotide away, making a read error possible. The V and J genes are TRBV9 and TRBJ1-1; D gene ambiguous. Germline V gene data show CDR1 as SGDLS and CDR2 as YYNGEE. The CDR3 has 12 residues. The germline V and J ends were trimmed by 5 bases and 1 base, with 6 bases remaining between them. The CDR3 here is CASRVGNTEAFF. CDR3 DNA: TGTGCCAGCAGGGTCGGGAACACTGAAGCTTTCTTT.

At least ten counts were recorded for this clonotype. CDR3 region: CASSPPGRETEAFF. Here the CDR3 DNA reads TGTGCCAGCAGTCCGCCAGGGAGGGAGACTGAAGCTTTCTTT. The chain uses TRBV6-2 or TRBV6-3 and TRBJ1-1, with D maybe TRBD1 (5 bases). Germline CDR1 MNHEY, CDR2 SVGEGT. The CDR3 sequence is 14 residues long. The V gene lost 5 bases and the J gene lost 5 bases, with 15 bases spanning the gap.

Details on this clonotype: A single base separates this from a much larger clone, so it may be a read error. The conserved phenylalanine or tryptophan normally closing the CDR3 is absent here, so this likely arose from a read error. The CDR3 DNA sequence: TGCAGTGCCCCAGACGCGGGACTAGCCTACAATGAGCAGTTCTAC. Amino acid sequence: CSAPDAGLAYNEQFY. The chain carries TRBV20-1 and TRBJ2-1; 8 bases agree with TRBD2. The CDR3 sequence is 15 residues long. Germline CDR1 is DFQATT and CDR2 is SNEGSKA (reference sequence). Trimming cost V 6 bases and J 2 bases; bases outside gene matches: 9.

The V and J genes are TRBV20-1 and TRBJ2-7, with 9 bases that match TRBD1. The CDR3 sequence is 14 residues long. Per the germline V gene, CDR1 is DFQATT and CDR2 is SNEGSKA (reference sequence). Germline trimming cut 1 base from V and 5 bases from J; bases unmatched to any gene: 6. The CDR3, as DNA: TGCAGTGCTAGAGCCCGGACAGGGGACGACGAGCAGTACTTC. Protein sequence: CSARARTGDDEQYF.

J is TRBJ2-7 and V is TRBV7-2; 11 nucleotides agree with TRBD2. Trimming cost V 3 bases and J 5 bases; bases outside gene matches: 6. The germline V gene encodes CDR1 SGHTA and CDR2 FQGNSA. CDR3 length: 15 amino acids. CDR3 DNA sequence: TGTGCCAGCAGCTTGGGCCTAGCGGGGGGACACGAGCAGTACTTC. Amino acids: CASSLGLAGGHEQYF. Supplemented by reference TRBV7-2 and TRBJ2-7, the full variable domain reads GAGVSQSPSNKVTEKGKDVELRCDPISGHTALYWYRQSLGQGLEFLIYFQGNSAPDKSGLPSDRFSAERTGGSVSTLTIQRTQQEDSAVYLCASSLGLAGGHEQYFGPGTRLTVT.

This clonotype was recorded many times. This sequence joins TRBV7-8 and TRBJ2-2, with TRBD1 as a possible D gene (6 bases). This CDR3 contains 15 residues. V was clipped by 3 bases and J by 4 bases, with 12 bases between them. Looked up from germline, CDR1 is SGHVS and CDR2 is FQNEAQ. The CDR3 here is CASSFPGASTGELFF. For the CDR3, the DNA is TGTGCCAGCAGCTTCCCAGGGGCTAGCACCGGGGAGCTGTTTTTT. The whole variable domain, remainder taken from reference TRBV7-8 and TRBJ2-2, is GAGVSQSPRYKVAKRGQDVALRCDPISGHVSLFWYQQALGQGPEFLTYFQNEAQLDKSGLPSDRFFAERPEGSVSTLKIQRTQQEDSAVYLCASSFPGASTGELFFGEGSRLTVL.

V is TRBV18 and J is TRBJ1-4, with no clear D. The CDR3 length is 14 residues. Germline V CDR1 and CDR2: KGHSH, LQKENI. The germline V and J ends were trimmed by 0 bases and 7 bases, with 9 bases remaining between them. The CDR3 loop is CASSPPSGGEKLFF. The CDR3 coding sequence is TGTGCCAGCTCACCACCGTCGGGAGGTGAAAAACTGTTTTTT.

This clonotype was counted between two and nine times. In DNA, the CDR3 is TGTGCCAGCAGCGGGGGGGAGAGGAAGGGGGCCTACGAGCAGTACTTC. The encoded protein is CASSGGERKGAYEQYF. The gene calls are TRBV9 and TRBJ2-7; D assignment may be TRBD1 or TRBD2 (6 bases each). Germline CDR1 reads SGDLS; CDR2 reads YYNGEE. This CDR3 is built from 16 residues. V dropped 3 bases and J dropped 2 bases, with 18 bases sitting between them.

In its sample, this clonotype was seen many times. The rearrangement links TRBV14 to TRBJ2-7; TRBD1 aligns across 10 bases. This CDR3 is built from 16 residues. V was pared by 2 bases and J by 3 bases, with 7 bases of the junction left unmatched. In germline, CDR1 is SGHDN, CDR2 FVKESK. The CDR3 region has the DNA TGTGCCAGCAGCCAACGTGGGACAGGGGATCTCTACGAGCAGTACTTC. This gives the protein CASSQRGTGDLYEQYF.

There are a few counts of this clonotype. This chain uses TRBV3-1 with TRBJ1-6, with 7 bases fitting TRBD1. The CDR3 covers 15 residues. Germline assignment: CDR1 LGHDT and CDR2 YNNKEL (reference sequence). The J segment lost 10 bases and the V segment lost 1 base, leaving 7 bases of the junction unmatched. The CDR3 sequence: CASSQGRQGNSPLHF. The CDR3 DNA reads TGTGCCAGCAGCCAAGGCCGACAGGGAAACTCACCCCTCCACTTT.